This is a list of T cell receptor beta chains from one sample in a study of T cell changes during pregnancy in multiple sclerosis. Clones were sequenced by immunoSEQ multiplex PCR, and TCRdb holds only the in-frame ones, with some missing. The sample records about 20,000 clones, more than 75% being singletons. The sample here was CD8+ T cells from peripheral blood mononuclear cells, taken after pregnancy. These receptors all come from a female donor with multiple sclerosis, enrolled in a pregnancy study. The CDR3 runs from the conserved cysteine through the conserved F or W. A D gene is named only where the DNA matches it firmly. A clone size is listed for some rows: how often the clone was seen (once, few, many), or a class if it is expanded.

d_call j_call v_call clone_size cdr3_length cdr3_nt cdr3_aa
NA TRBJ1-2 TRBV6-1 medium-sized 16 TGTGCCAGCAGTGACGGCGGAGGGGCGGCAGTTGGTGGCTACACCTTC CASSDGGGAAVGGYTF
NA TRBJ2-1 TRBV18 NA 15 TGTGCCAGCTCACCACGCCTAAACGTGAGAAATGAGCAGTTCTTC CASSPRLNVRNEQFF
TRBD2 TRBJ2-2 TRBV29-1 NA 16 TGCAGCGTTGAGGCTAGCGGGGGGCAGGACACCGGGGAGCTGTTTTTT CSVEASGGQDTGELFF
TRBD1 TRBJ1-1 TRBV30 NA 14 TGTGCCTGGGACTCAGGGGGCGAGAGCACTGAAGCTTTCTTT CAWDSGGESTEAFF
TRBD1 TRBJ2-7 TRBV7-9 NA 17 TGTGCCAGCAGCTTAGAAGTCGGCAGGGGGAATCCTTCCGAGCAGTACTTC CASSLEVGRGNPSEQYF
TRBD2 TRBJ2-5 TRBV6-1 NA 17 TGTGCCAGCAGTCAAGAACTAGCGGGAGGGCCAAAAGAGACCCAGTACTTC CASSQELAGGPKETQYF
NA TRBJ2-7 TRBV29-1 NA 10 TGCAGCGTTCTCTCCTACGAGCAGTACTTC CSVLSYEQYF
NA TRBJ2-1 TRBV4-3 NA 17 TGCGCCAGCAGCCAAGATATCCACGGGATATCCTACAATGAGCAGTTCTTC CASSQDIHGISYNEQFF
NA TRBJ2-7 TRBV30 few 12 TGTGCCTGGAGTGTAGTTAGCTACGAGCAGTACTTC CAWSVVSYEQYF
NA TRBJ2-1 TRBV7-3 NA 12 TGTGCCAGCAGCCCCGAGGGAAATGAGCAGTTCTTC CASSPEGNEQFF
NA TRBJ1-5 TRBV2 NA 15 TGTGCCAGCAGTGGATACAGTGATAGCAATCAGCCCCAGCATTTT CASSGYSDSNQPQHF
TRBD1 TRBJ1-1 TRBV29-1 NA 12 TGCAGCACGGGACAGTGGAACACTGAAGCTTTCTTT CSTGQWNTEAFF
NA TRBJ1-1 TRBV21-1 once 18 TGTGCCAGCAGCAAAGAACGGGGGGACCTGGGGATGAACACTGAAGCTTTCTTT CASSKERGDLGMNTEAFF
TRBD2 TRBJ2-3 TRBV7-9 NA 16 TGTGCCAGCAGCTCCCTCAGCGGGGGGACCACAGATACGCAGTATTTT CASSSLSGGTTDTQYF
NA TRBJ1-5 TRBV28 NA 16 TGTGCCAGCAGTTTATTGGGGGCGGATAGCAATCAGCCCCAGCATTTT CASSLLGADSNQPQHF
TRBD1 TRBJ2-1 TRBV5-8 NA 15 TGTGCCAGCACAGACCGACAGGGTGGGTACAATGAGCAGTTCTTC CASTDRQGGYNEQFF
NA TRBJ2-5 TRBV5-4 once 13 TGTGCCAGCAGCACTTCAGGGGAAGAGACCCAGTACTTC CASSTSGEETQYF